These T cell receptor beta chains were read from a single sample in a study of response to subunit inactivated influenza vaccine. TCRdb ran MiXCR on the RT-PCR reads and lists one entry per CDR3 protein. The data contain 500,000 to 600,000 distinct CDR3 sequences, around 15% of them seen just once; the ten biggest clones take up 11%. Specimen: PBMCs from blood, collected roughly 12 days after vaccination. The receptors come from a man aged 50 or older who received an inactivated influenza vaccine. Each CDR3 is given without its conserved first and last residue. Each record gives: V gene, clone size, CDR3 protein. The size of a clone is reported for some rows only, either as once, few or many, or as a class for expanded clones.

TRBV10-3 | few | AISESHEQF
TRBV7-2 | once | ASSSGVAYNEQF
TRBV7-6 | - | ASSNPGGRTDTQY
TRBV18 | - | ASSPDLTQETQY
TRBV4-3 | - | ASSQASIHGSTGELF
TRBV9 | - | ASSLIDGSGNEQF
TRBV7-8 | few | ASSLVRGTYGYT
TRBV29-1 | few | SVVGQGRNYEQY
TRBV4-1 | many | ASSQGPTGSTDTQY
TRBV12-3/TRBV12-4 | - | ASNEGAGRQPQH
TRBV6-2/TRBV6-3 | many | ASSLPLQGGTGELF
TRBV29-1 | many | SVVGGRSTDTQY
TRBV7-9 | - | AVGRAYEQY
TRBV20-1 | - | SARITLGGGGTQY
TRBV19 | - | ASSTSGTTFFQETQY
TRBV25-1 | - | ASGEGGPYEQY
TRBV20-1 | - | SAPRGGAVQRAKNIQY
TRBV6-1 | few | ASTEETQY
TRBV29-1 | few | SVRGLHEQY
TRBV6-1 | - | ASRDRGHYTEAF
TRBV4-2 | many | ASSQDQYGGGNTIY
TRBV12-3/TRBV12-4 | - | ASRTGQGAMNTEAF
TRBV20-1 | few | SANMDFSYEQY
TRBV7-8 | many | ASSFSSTDTQY
TRBV7-9 | - | ASSLGAGEGNEQF
TRBV28 | - | ASSRPGVPSYEQY
TRBV20-1 | few | SATALYISTDTQY
TRBV7-2 | - | ASSWAGTRETQY
TRBV6-2/TRBV6-3 | - | ASSYFHRNYEQY
TRBV5-1 | - | ASSSNAGTGANEQF
TRBV28 | - | ACGLLSSYEQY
TRBV28 | - | ASRKRGGAYNEQF
TRBV6-2/TRBV6-3 | few | ASSYSRTSGGVPRTIDEQF
TRBV28 | - | ASSSIITGGRGYNEQF
TRBV3-1 | few | ASSRDPSYEQY
TRBV7-2 | - | ASSVAVDNEQF
TRBV6-4 | - | ASSDSQQARQF